The entry below gives a single T cell receptor beta chain sequence along with its context. What this receptor recognizes is not known. No per-base quality is available; no much larger clone lies one base away. This record belongs to a study of blood T cell repertoires in COVID-19 (dated by TCRdb to 2020 to 2021). About the full investigation: Samples covering the acute and convalescent phases of COVID-19 were provided by collaborators in the United States, Italy and Spain. The material from the prospective study consisted of cDNA or gDNA derived from T cells, B-cell-depleted T cells, or PBMCs. The dataset comprised deeply sampled blood TCRbeta repertoires from subjects exposed to, actively infected with, or recovered from COVID-19. A freely available public database, intended as a resource for researchers studying the immune response to SARS-CoV-2, is where the repertoires were released. The samples were drawn from the first 160 participants of the ongoing ImmuneRACE study and from 1,254 subjects provided by 6 global collaborators. Nearly every sample came with metadata listing a de-identified subject ID, COVID-19 status, age in years and sex. Where available, HLA class I and class II types were obtained from metadata supplied by the sample provider rather than from assay-based typing. The investigation overall reported the following: Clinical and demographic metadata were provided uncurated, with the amount varying by source and participant.

From its cysteine to its phenylalanine, the CDR3 spans 12 amino acids. Just the 36-base CDR3 DNA is kept, in frame starting at base 1. From the germline V gene, CDR1 is SGHTS and CDR2 is YDEGEE. V is pared back by 2 bases and J by 6 bases, with 9 bases lying between the germline termini. Collaborating institutions collected whole blood in K2EDTA tubes following their own protocols. Collaborator samples were shipped for TCRbeta analysis as frozen whole blood, isolated PBMCs, or DNA extracted from either sample type. TCRbeta CDR3 regions were amplified from genomic DNA by means of the immunoSEQ Assay, a bias-controlled multiplex PCR. The authors' pipeline ran thus. Within the assay, amplification of reference gene primers was used to estimate how many nucleated cells each sample contained. Sequence reads were collapsed and filtered to measure the absolute abundance of every unique TCRbeta CDR3 rearrangement. For each sample, productive Simpson clonality was calculated by taking the square root of Simpson's diversity index across productive rearrangements. TCRdb mirrors the immuneACCESS table, restricted to in-frame sequences. Some clones are absent from its copies; in checked studies, under half trace to an unresolved V gene, and the reason for the others is unknown. That table furnishes V, J and clone size, whereas the DNA furnished D and trimming. The sample table shows about 160,000 clones, and roughly 90% are seen once. The ten largest account for around 0.5% of the sample.

This TCR came from a man aged 50 or older with acute or convalescent COVID-19. Sequenced: peripheral blood. The chain uses TRBV5-8 and TRBJ2-7; the D gene cannot be resolved reliably. The CDR3 loop reads CASSFVGFEQYF. The nucleotide sequence is given as TGTGCCAGCAGCTTTGTCGGTTTCGAGCAGTACTTC.